These 27 T cell receptor beta chains came from one sample sequenced in a study of cytomegalovirus exposure and HLA in healthy donors. 13 Jbeta primers and 60 Vbeta primers were used for the PCR. TCRdb's copy holds only in-frame clones and misses some; the assay was immunoSEQ multiplex PCR. This listing includes around 200,000 clones. Sequences were obtained from PBMCs. Source of these receptors: a girl aged 2 to 9 in good health and CMV-seropositive.

This rearrangement joins TRBV5-4 to TRBJ1-1; D unclear. Germline values: CDR1 SGHNT, CDR2 YYREEE (reference sequence). This CDR3 has 18 amino acids. The V end lost 2 bases, the J end lost 0 bases, and 20 bases lay between the germline ends. CDR3 sequence reads: CASSFSRGPERMNTEAFF. The CDR3 DNA reads as TGTGCCAGCAGCTTTTCCCGCGGTCCAGAAAGAATGAACACTGAAGCTTTCTTT. Supplemented by reference TRBV5-4 and TRBJ1-1, the full variable domain reads ETGVTQSPTHLIKTRGQQVTLRCSSQSGHNTVSWYQQALGQGPQFIFQYYREEENGRGNFPPRFSGLQFPNYSSELNVNALELDDSALYLCASSFSRGPERMNTEAFFGQGTRLTVV.

The rearrangement links TRBV29-1 to TRBJ2-1; 12 bases fit TRBD2. V gave up 1 base and J gave up 8 bases; unmatched junction bases: 9. Germline V gene data show CDR1 as SQVTM and CDR2 as ANQGSEA. The CDR3 has 16 amino acids. In DNA form, the CDR3 reads TGCAGCGTTGAAGTATCTAGCGGGGGGGCGGGGGATGAGCAGTTCTTC. Residues: CSVEVSSGGAGDEQFF.

Note on this clone: A junction end diverges from the germline sequence, so it may reflect a read error. The V call is TRBV7-7, the J call TRBJ2-2; D remains ambiguous. The CDR3 consists of 15 residues. Germline-derived CDR1 and CDR2 are SSHAT and FNYEAQ (reference sequence). The CDR3, as DNA: TGTGCTAGCAGCCTAGGGCTTGCGAACACCGGGGAGCTGTTTTTT. It translates to CASSLGLANTGELFF.

V is TRBV4-1 and J is TRBJ1-1; D gene uncertain. Trimming shortened V by 3 bases and J by 0 bases, and 5 bases separated the two germline ends. The CDR3 extends over 13 amino acids. The germline CDR1 and CDR2 sequences are MGHRA and YSYEKL. Here the CDR3 DNA reads TGCGCCAGCAGCCACCCTATGAACACTGAAGCTTTCTTT. Its translation is CASSHPMNTEAFF.

The genes are TRBV28 and TRBJ2-1; 7 nucleotides agree with TRBD2. CDR1 is MDHEN, CDR2 SYDVKM, per germline. Trimming at V came to 5 bases and at J to 6 bases, leaving 4 bases not matched to a gene. The CDR3 is 13 amino acids. CDR3 DNA: TGTGCCAGCAGTCTCGGGACTACCAATGAGCAGTTCTTC. This sequence encodes CASSLGTTNEQFF. The variable domain in full, with the rest retrieved from reference TRBV28 and TRBJ2-1, is DVKVTQSSRYLVKRTGEKVFLECVQDMDHENMFWYRQDPGLGLRLIYFSYDVKMKEKGDIPEGYSVSREKKERFSLILESASTNQTSMYLCASSLGTTNEQFFGPGTRLTVL.

The CDR3 DNA is TGCGCCAGCAGCTTGGACAGGGCTGGAAACACCATATATTTT. It yields the protein CASSLDRAGNTIYF. The J gene is TRBJ1-3, the V gene TRBV5-1; D perhaps matches TRBD1 (6 bases). Trimming removed 0 bases from V and 2 bases from J, with 6 bases in between. The length of the CDR3 is 14 residues. Germline-derived CDR1 and CDR2 are SGHRS and YFSETQ.

Details on this clone: At one end the junction does not follow the germline gene, possibly because of a read error. J is TRBJ2-5 and V is TRBV29-1, with D unresolved. Germline lookup yields CDR1 SQVTM and CDR2 ANQGSEA. CDR3 length: 13 amino acids. The CDR3 sequence: CSVHDTPQETRYF. For the CDR3, the DNA is TGCAGCGTCCACGACACGCCACAAGAGACCCGGTACTTC.

The chain combines TRBV27 with TRBJ2-1, with 10 bases fitting TRBD1. The CDR3 sequence is 14 residues long. From germline, CDR1 is MNHEY and CDR2 SMNVEV (reference sequence). V lost 8 bases, J lost 8 bases, and 9 bases stayed unmatched. This chain's CDR3 is CASWDRGLFHEQFF. CDR3 coding DNA: TGTGCCAGCTGGGACAGGGGATTATTCCATGAGCAGTTCTTC.

The V call is TRBV18, the J call TRBJ2-7, with TRBD2 matching 11 bases. Trimming cost V 2 bases and J 2 bases; bases outside gene matches: 5. Germline lookup yields CDR1 KGHSH and CDR2 LQKENI. The CDR3 totals 16 residues. This chain's CDR3 is CASSPVAGGVTYEQYF. CDR3 nucleotides: TGTGCCAGCTCACCAGTAGCGGGAGGGGTCACCTACGAGCAGTACTTC.

The V gene is TRBV5-1, the J gene TRBJ1-4, with no clear D. The V gene lost 4 bases and the J gene lost 3 bases, with 13 bases spanning the gap. This CDR3 contains 15 residues. Per the germline V gene, CDR1 is SGHRS and CDR2 is YFSETQ. The CDR3 region has the DNA TGCGCCAGCAGCCACCGAGGGCTGGCTAATGAAAAACTGTTTTTT. Its protein product is CASSHRGLANEKLFF.

The chain has TRBV19 and TRBJ2-7; no reliable D call. The CDR3 spans 11 residues. Looked up from germline, CDR1 is LNHDA and CDR2 is SQIVND (reference sequence). Trimming stripped 8 bases from V and 2 bases from J, with 7 bases between. This CDR3 is CASGPTYEQYF. CDR3 in DNA: TGTGCCAGTGGGCCGACCTACGAGCAGTACTTC.

The CDR3 reads CASSSLPNYGYTF. In DNA form, the CDR3 reads TGTGCCAGCAGCTCCCTACCTAACTATGGCTACACCTTC. The V call is TRBV6-5, the J call TRBJ1-2; no clear D gene. The germline CDR1 and CDR2 sequences are MNHEY and SVGAGI. The CDR3 loop spans 13 amino acids. Trimming removed 6 bases from V and 0 bases from J, with 8 bases in between.

The rearrangement uses TRBV28 and TRBJ1-6; possibly TRBD1 for D (6 bases). V lost 6 bases and J 4 bases, leaving 13 bases between the germline ends. CDR1 is MDHEN, CDR2 SYDVKM, per germline. The CDR3 consists of 15 residues. This CDR3 reads CASRPGTFYNSPLHF. The DNA of the CDR3 is TGTGCCAGCAGACCCGGGACATTTTATAATTCACCCCTCCACTTT.

The rearrangement links TRBV19 to TRBJ2-6; weak D call: TRBD2 (6 bases). Germline CDR1 and CDR2: LNHDA and SQIVND (reference sequence). V was cut by 10 bases and J by 2 bases, with 15 bases left in between. The CDR3 is 15 amino acids. CDR3 in amino acids: CATRLPGAGANVLTF. In DNA, the CDR3 is TGTGCCACGAGGCTGCCGGGGGCTGGGGCCAACGTCCTGACTTTC. Complete variable domain (other parts from reference TRBV19 and TRBJ2-6): DGGITQSPKYLFRKEGQNVTLSCEQNLNHDAMYWYRQDPGQGLRLIYYSQIVNDFQKGDIAEGYSVSREKKESFPLTVTSAQKNPTAFYLCATRLPGAGANVLTFGAGSRLTVL.

The chain links TRBV28 to TRBJ1-2, with D uncertain. V gave up 3 bases and J gave up 5 bases, with 7 bases separating them. The CDR3 contains 12 residues. CDR1 and CDR2 from the germline V gene are MDHEN and SYDVKM. This chain's CDR3 is CASSFRIYGYTF. The CDR3 region has the DNA TGTGCCAGCAGTTTCAGGATTTATGGCTACACCTTC.

The V call is TRBV7-3, the J call TRBJ2-6; 8 bases are shared with TRBD1. V trimming: 5 bases; J trimming: 2 bases; junction bases outside the gene matches: 2. Germline V gene lookup returns CDR1 SGHTA and CDR2 FQGTGA. CDR3 size: 15 residues. This CDR3 is CASSTQGAGANVLTF. The CDR3 nucleotides read TGTGCCAGCAGCACACAGGGGGCTGGGGCCAACGTCCTGACTTTC.

The V call is TRBV11-2, the J call TRBJ1-5; a weak D match, TRBD1 (6 bases). Looked up from germline, CDR1 is SGHAT and CDR2 is FQNNGV. The CDR3 extends over 14 amino acids. V was pared by 6 bases and J by 3 bases, with 12 bases between. The CDR3 spells CASSAGGLNQPQHF. The DNA for the CDR3 is TGTGCCAGCAGTGCGGGGGGGCTCAATCAGCCCCAGCATTTT.

V gene TRBV19 combines with J gene TRBJ2-6; tentatively, D is TRBD1 (5 bases). The CDR3 has 14 residues. The germline gives CDR1 LNHDA, CDR2 SQIVND (reference sequence). The V end was cut by 3 bases, the J end by 9 bases, with 12 bases between. The CDR3 DNA is TGTGCCAGTAGTATCTCACAGGTACTCAACGTCCTGACTTTC. Its translation is CASSISQVLNVLTF.

V usage is TRBV6-5 and J usage is TRBJ2-2; possible D gene TRBD1, 5 bases. CDR3 size: 12 residues. Looked up from germline, CDR1 is MNHEY and CDR2 is SVGAGI. V was clipped by 4 bases and J by 7 bases, with 7 bases between them. The CDR3 nucleotides read TGTGCCAGCAGTTGGCAGGGCGGGGAGCTGTTTTTT. Protein product: CASSWQGGELFF.

The chain uses TRBV2 and TRBJ2-7; 9 bases map to TRBD1. The CDR3 runs 14 residues. Germline CDR1 is SNHLY and CDR2 is FYNNEI. The ends lost 4 bases at V and 1 base at J; junction bases unmatched: 2. The CDR3 DNA is TGTGCCAGCAGTGGGACAGGGGTTTCCTACGAGCAGTACTTC. Translating gives CASSGTGVSYEQYF. The whole variable domain, filled in from reference TRBV2 and TRBJ2-7, reads EPEVTQTPSHQVTQMGQEVILRCVPISNHLYFYWYRQILGQKVEFLVSFYNNEISEKSEIFDDQFSVERPDGSNFTLKIRSTKLEDSAMYFCASSGTGVSYEQYFGPGTRLTVT.

The V and J genes are TRBV27 and TRBJ2-5, with D maybe TRBD2 (7 bases). The V gene's germline CDR1 is MNHEY and CDR2 SMNVEV (reference sequence). V was trimmed by 4 bases and J by 2 bases, leaving 14 bases between them. There are 15 residues in the CDR3. The CDR3 bases are TGTGCCAGCAGTTCCGGGGGGCATTCTCAAGAGACCCAGTACTTC. Amino acid sequence: CASSSGGHSQETQYF.

The V gene is TRBV10-3, the J gene TRBJ1-1; D gene ambiguous. The germline V and J ends were trimmed by 1 base and 4 bases, with 10 bases remaining between them. From germline, CDR1 is ENHRY and CDR2 SYGVKD. CDR3 length: 14 amino acids. The CDR3 loop reads CAISELTGGTEAFF. The CDR3 coding sequence is TGTGCCATCAGTGAGTTGACCGGCGGCACTGAAGCTTTCTTT.

The V call is TRBV15, the J call TRBJ2-1, with D possibly TRBD1 on 5 matching bases. This CDR3 has 13 amino acids. Trimming took 0 bases from V and 10 from J, leaving 10 bases between them. The germline gives CDR1 LNHNV, CDR2 YYDKDF (reference sequence). CDR3 nucleotides: TGTGCCACCAGCAGAGAAGGGGTGGGGGAGCAGTTCTTC. Amino acid sequence: CATSREGVGEQFF.

The chain couples TRBV7-9 to TRBJ1-2; D not certain. The CDR3 covers 14 residues. The V end lost 4 bases, the J end lost 8 bases, and 17 bases lay between the germline ends. The germline gives CDR1 SEHNR, CDR2 FQNEAQ (reference sequence). The CDR3, as DNA: TGTGCCAGCAGCTGGGCAATTGAGCCGTCCGGCTACACCTTC. It encodes CASSWAIEPSGYTF.

V and J are TRBV9 and TRBJ2-3; D ambiguous. The CDR3 runs 14 residues. V lost 0 bases and J lost 2, with 7 bases in between. The germline gives CDR1 SGDLS, CDR2 YYNGEE. The CDR3 sequence: CASSVDTNTDTQYF. The CDR3, as DNA: TGTGCCAGCAGCGTAGACACGAACACAGATACGCAGTATTTT.

The rearrangement links TRBV28 to TRBJ2-6, with a possible D match to TRBD2 (5 bases). The ends were cut back, 6 bases at V and 2 bases at J, with 11 bases in the middle. The CDR3 length is 15 residues. Germline V CDR1 and CDR2: MDHEN, SYDVKM. CDR3 DNA sequence: TGTGCCAGCAGCGATACTAGTCCTGGGGCCAACGTCCTGACTTTC. Residues: CASSDTSPGANVLTF. The full variable domain, rest sourced from reference TRBV28 and TRBJ2-6, is DVKVTQSSRYLVKRTGEKVFLECVQDMDHENMFWYRQDPGLGLRLIYFSYDVKMKEKGDIPEGYSVSREKKERFSLILESASTNQTSMYLCASSDTSPGANVLTFGAGSRLTVL.

The CDR3 nucleotides are TGTGCCAGCAGTTACGCGATCGAGGCTTGGGAGCAGTTCTTC. Residues: CASSYAIEAWEQFF. The chain carries TRBV6-5 and TRBJ2-1; no clear D gene. The CDR3 covers 14 residues. V lost 2 bases, J lost 10 bases, and 15 bases lay in between. CDR1 is MNHEY, CDR2 SVGAGI, per germline.